This T cell receptor beta chain originates from a study of blood T cell repertoires in COVID-19. Only in-frame clones appear in the TCRdb table, and some are missing; sequencing was by immunoSEQ multiplex PCR. Of fewer than 250,000 clones in the sample, just over 85% were seen once. In this sample, this clone turned up once. In germline, CDR1 is LGHNA, CDR2 YNFKEQ. With 1 base removed from V and 2 bases from J, the gap between germline ends came to 6 bases. CDR3 size: 14 residues. Sequencing was performed on PBMCs or T cells enriched from blood (not recorded which). The TCR sequence derives from a woman between 35 and 50 years old with acute COVID-19. The gene calls are TRBV4-2 and TRBJ1-3, with D possibly matching TRBD1 (5 bases). CDR3 DNA: TGTGCCAGCAGCCAAGGACAGACTGGAAACACCATATATTTT. Protein: CASSQGQTGNTIYF.